The source of this TCR beta chain is a study of cytomegalovirus exposure and HLA in healthy donors. Study-level results: Among TCR sequences, most were rare, though some public TCRs appeared in many donors. The study reported that TCR beta sequences accurately predicted HLA-A and HLA-B alleles in most subjects.

Primers included in the PCR were 60 Vbeta and 13 Jbeta primers. Under the authors' procedure: A follow-up analysis tallied tens of millions of unique TCR beta chains, about 10 million shared. The method was immunoSEQ multiplex PCR; TCRdb's version includes in-frame clones alone and lacks a portion of them. V, J and clone size are those of that table, while D and trimming were read from the DNA. The repertoire holds 55,000 or so clones, with about 82% as singletons. Worth noting for this clone: No antigen is known for it.

The CDR3 is 14 residues long. Germline CDR1 and CDR2: MNHGY and SVAAGI. J lost 1 base, V lost 6 bases, and 5 bases had no gene match. The TCR originated in a man aged 25-45 years in good health and CMV-seronegative. Sequenced: PBMCs. The chain links TRBV6-9 to TRBJ2-5; 7 positions agree with TRBD1. CDR3 in amino acids: CASRGGSFQETQYF. DNA for the CDR3: TGTGCCAGCAGAGGGGGCTCATTCCAAGAGACCCAGTACTTC.